Listed below are T cell receptor beta chains from one sample, sequenced in a study of T cell responses to AZD1222 COVID-19 vaccine. Method: immunoSEQ multiplex PCR; TCRdb's copy keeps in-frame clones and lacks some. The table lists 150,000 or so clones, 88% of them singletons. This sample comprised peripheral blood, obtained on day 0 of AZD1222 vaccination. All receptors derive from an adult in good health. Each CDR3 is given without its conserved first and last residue. The order of the fields is CDR3 length, J gene, V gene, CDR3 protein.

cdr3_length: 13
j_call: TRBJ1-5
v_call: TRBV4-2
cdr3_aa: ASSQEGGGNQPQH

cdr3_length: 11
j_call: TRBJ1-3
v_call: TRBV2
cdr3_aa: ASSGGTGNTIY

cdr3_length: 11
j_call: TRBJ1-1
v_call: TRBV18
cdr3_aa: ASSQGYDTEAF

cdr3_length: 11
j_call: TRBJ1-2
v_call: TRBV10-2
cdr3_aa: ASTPVGGRGYT

cdr3_length: 13
j_call: TRBJ1-2
v_call: TRBV9
cdr3_aa: ASSVAAGADYGYT

cdr3_length: 12
j_call: TRBJ1-5
v_call: TRBV28
cdr3_aa: ASNRAYSNQPQH

cdr3_length: 11
j_call: TRBJ1-5
v_call: TRBV7-9
cdr3_aa: ASSRGLNQPQH

cdr3_length: 12
j_call: TRBJ2-7
v_call: TRBV10-3
cdr3_aa: AISERDRAYEQY

cdr3_length: 12
j_call: TRBJ2-2
v_call: TRBV5-1
cdr3_aa: ASSAGGITGELF

cdr3_length: 14
j_call: TRBJ2-2
v_call: TRBV24-1
cdr3_aa: ATSDPDRGRPGELF

cdr3_length: 11
j_call: TRBJ1-2
v_call: TRBV7-2
cdr3_aa: ASSPDMSYGYT

cdr3_length: 11
j_call: TRBJ1-4
v_call: TRBV6-5
cdr3_aa: ASQTTTNEKLF

cdr3_length: 11
j_call: TRBJ1-1
v_call: TRBV6-5
cdr3_aa: ASSRGENTEAF